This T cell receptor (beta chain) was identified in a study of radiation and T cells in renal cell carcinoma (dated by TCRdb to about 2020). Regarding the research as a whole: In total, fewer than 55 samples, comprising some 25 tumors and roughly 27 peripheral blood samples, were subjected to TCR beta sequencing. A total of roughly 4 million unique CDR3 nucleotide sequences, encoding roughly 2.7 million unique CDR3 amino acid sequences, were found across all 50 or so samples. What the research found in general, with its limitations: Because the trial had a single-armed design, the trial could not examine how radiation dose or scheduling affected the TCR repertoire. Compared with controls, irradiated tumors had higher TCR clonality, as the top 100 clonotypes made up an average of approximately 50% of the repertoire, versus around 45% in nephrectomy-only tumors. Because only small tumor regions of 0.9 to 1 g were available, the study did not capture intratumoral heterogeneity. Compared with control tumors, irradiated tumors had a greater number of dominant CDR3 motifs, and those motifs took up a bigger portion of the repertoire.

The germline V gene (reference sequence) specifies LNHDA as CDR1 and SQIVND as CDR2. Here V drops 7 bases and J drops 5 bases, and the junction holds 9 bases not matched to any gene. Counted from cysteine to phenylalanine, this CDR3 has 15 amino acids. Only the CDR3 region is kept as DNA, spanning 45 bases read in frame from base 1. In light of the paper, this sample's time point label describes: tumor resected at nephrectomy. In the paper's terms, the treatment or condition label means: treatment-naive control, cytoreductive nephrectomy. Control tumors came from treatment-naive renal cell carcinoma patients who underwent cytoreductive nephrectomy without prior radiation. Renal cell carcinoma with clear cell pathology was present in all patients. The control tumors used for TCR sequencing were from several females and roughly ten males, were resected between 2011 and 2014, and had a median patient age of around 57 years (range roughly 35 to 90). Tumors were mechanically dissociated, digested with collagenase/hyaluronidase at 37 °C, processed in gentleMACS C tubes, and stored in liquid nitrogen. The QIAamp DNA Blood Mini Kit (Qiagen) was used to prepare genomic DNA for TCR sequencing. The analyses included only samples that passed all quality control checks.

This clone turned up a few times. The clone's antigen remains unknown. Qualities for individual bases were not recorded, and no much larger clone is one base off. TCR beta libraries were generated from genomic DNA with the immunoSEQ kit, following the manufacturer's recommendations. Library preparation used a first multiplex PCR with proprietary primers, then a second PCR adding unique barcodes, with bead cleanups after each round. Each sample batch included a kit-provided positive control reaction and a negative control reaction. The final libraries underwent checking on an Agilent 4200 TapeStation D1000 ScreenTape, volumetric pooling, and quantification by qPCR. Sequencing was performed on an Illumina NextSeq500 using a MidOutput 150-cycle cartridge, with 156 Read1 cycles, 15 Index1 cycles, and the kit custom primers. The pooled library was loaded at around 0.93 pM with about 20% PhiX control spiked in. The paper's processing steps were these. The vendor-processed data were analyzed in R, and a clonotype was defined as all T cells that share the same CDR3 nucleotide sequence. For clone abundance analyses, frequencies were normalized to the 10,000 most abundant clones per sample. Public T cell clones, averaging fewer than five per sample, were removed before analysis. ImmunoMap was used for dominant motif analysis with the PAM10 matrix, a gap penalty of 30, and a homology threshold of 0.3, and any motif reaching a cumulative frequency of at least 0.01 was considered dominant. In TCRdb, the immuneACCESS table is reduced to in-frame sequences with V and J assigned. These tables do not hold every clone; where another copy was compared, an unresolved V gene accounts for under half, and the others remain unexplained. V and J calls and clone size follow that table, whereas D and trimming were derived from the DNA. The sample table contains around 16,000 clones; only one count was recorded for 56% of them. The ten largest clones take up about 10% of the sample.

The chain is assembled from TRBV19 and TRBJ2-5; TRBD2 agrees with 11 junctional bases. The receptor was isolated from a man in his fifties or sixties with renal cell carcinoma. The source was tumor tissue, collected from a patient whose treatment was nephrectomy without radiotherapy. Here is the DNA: TGTGCCAGTAAGGGTAGCGGGGGGGCCCGGGAGACCCAGTACTTC. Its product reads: CASKGSGGARETQYF.